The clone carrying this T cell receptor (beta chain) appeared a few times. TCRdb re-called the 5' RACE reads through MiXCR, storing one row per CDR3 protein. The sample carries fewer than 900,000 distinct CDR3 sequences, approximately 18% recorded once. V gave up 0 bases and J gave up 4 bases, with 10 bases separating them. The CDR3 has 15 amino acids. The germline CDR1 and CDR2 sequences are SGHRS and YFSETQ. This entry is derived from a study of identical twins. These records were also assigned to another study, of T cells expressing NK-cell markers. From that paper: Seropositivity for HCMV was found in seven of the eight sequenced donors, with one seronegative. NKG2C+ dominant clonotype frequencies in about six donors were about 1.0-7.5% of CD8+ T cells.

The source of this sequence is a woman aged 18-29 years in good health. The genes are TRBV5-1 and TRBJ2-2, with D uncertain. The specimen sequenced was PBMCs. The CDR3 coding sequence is TGCGCCAGCAGCTTGGATACAGCCGGCACCGGGGAGCTGTTTTTT. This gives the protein CASSLDTAGTGELFF. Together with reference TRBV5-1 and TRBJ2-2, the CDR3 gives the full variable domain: KAGVTQTPRYLIKTRGQQVTLSCSPISGHRSVSWYQQTPGQGLQFLFEYFSETQRNKGNFPGRFSGRQFSNSRSEMNVSTLELGDSALYLCASSLDTAGTGELFFGEGSRLTVL.